The T cell receptor beta chain under discussion was sequenced for a study of cytomegalovirus exposure and HLA in healthy donors. Primers included in the PCR were 60 Vbeta and 13 Jbeta primers. Data came from immunoSEQ multiplex PCR; TCRdb stores just in-frame clones and leaves some out. The repertoire holds some 110,000 clones, with around three quarters as singletons. The CDR3 length is 14 residues. Germline CDR1 SEHNR, CDR2 FQNEAQ (reference sequence). Trimming stripped 3 bases from V and 6 bases from J, with 14 bases between. This clone was counted between two and nine times. The sample consisted of PBMCs. This TCR derives from a young woman in good health and CMV-seropositive. The gene calls are TRBV7-9 and TRBJ1-2; D unresolved. The CDR3 protein is CASSFLPGSNGYTF. The DNA of the CDR3 is TGTGCCAGCAGCTTCCTCCCGGGAAGCAATGGCTACACCTTC.